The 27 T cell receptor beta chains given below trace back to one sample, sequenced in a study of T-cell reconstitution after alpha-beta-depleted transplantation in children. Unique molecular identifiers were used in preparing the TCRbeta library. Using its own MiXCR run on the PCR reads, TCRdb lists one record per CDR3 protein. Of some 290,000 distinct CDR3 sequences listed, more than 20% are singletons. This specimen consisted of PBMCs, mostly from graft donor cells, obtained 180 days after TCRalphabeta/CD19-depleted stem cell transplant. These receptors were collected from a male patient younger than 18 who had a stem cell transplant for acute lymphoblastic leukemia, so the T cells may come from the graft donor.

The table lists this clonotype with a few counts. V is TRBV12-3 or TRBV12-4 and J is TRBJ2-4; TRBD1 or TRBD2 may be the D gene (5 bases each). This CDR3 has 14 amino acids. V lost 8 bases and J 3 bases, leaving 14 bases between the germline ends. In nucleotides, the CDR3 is TGTGCCAGCGAGAGGGGCTGGTTCAAAAACATTCAGTACTTC. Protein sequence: CASERGWFKNIQYF.

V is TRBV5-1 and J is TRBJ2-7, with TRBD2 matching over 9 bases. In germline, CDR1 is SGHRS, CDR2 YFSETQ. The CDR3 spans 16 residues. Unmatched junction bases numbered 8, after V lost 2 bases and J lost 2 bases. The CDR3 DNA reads TGCGCCAGCAGCTTTTCGGCGGGAGGGCCTACCTACGAGCAGTACTTC. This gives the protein CASSFSAGGPTYEQYF.

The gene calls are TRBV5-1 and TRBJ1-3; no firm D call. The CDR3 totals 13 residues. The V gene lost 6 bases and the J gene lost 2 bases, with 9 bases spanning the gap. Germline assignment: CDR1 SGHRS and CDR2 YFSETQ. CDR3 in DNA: TGCGCCAGCACCTCGGGGACTGGAAACACCATATATTTT. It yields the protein CASTSGTGNTIYF.

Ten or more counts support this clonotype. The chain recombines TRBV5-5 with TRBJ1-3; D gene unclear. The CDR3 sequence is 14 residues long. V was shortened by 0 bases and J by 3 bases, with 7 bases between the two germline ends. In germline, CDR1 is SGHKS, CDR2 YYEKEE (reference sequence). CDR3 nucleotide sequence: TGTGCCAGCAGCTTGGGTAGGAGTGGAAACACCATATATTTT. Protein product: CASSLGRSGNTIYF.

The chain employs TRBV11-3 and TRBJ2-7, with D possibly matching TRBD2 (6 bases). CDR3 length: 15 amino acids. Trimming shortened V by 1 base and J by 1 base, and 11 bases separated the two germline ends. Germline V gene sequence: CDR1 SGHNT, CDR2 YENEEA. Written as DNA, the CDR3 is TGTGCCAGCAGCTTAGGGCCTAGCGAATCCTACGAGCAGTACTTC. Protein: CASSLGPSESYEQYF.

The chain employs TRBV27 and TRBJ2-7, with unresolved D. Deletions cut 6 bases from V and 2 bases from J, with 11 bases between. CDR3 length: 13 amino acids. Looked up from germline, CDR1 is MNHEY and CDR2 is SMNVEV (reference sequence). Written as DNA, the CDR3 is TGTGCCAGCAGCTCAAGGGTAGCCTACGAGCAGTACTTC. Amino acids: CASSSRVAYEQYF.

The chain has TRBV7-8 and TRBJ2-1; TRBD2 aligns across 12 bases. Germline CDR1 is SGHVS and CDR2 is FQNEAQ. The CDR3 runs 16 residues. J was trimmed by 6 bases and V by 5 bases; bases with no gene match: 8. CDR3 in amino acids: CASSREPSGRGNEQFF. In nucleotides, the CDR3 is TGTGCCAGCAGCCGCGAACCTAGCGGGAGGGGCAATGAGCAGTTCTTC.

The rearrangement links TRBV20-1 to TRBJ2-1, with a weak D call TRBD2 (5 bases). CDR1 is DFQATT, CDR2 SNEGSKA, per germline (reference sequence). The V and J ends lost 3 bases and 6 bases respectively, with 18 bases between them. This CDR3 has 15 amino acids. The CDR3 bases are TGCAGTGCTAGTTCGGGCGGGCGCGTGGTCAATGAGCAGTTCTTC. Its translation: CSASSGGRVVNEQFF.

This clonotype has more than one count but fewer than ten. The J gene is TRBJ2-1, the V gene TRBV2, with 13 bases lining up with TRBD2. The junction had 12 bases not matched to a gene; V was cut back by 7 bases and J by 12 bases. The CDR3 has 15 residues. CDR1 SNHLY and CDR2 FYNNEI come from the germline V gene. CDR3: CASTRTSGSPELQFF. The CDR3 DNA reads TGTGCCAGCACCCGGACTAGCGGGAGCCCTGAGTTGCAGTTCTTC. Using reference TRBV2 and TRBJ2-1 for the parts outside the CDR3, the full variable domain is EPEVTQTPSHQVTQMGQEVILRCVPISNHLYFYWYRQILGQKVEFLVSFYNNEISEKSEIFDDQFSVERPDGSNFTLKIRSTKLEDSAMYFCASTRTSGSPELQFFGPGTRLTVL.

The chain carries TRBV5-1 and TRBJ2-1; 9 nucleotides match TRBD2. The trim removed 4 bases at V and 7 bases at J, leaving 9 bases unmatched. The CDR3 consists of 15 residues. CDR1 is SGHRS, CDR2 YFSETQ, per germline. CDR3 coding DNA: TGCGCCAGCAGCACGACTAGCGGAGGGGGGAATGAGCAGTTCTTC. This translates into CASSTTSGGGNEQFF.

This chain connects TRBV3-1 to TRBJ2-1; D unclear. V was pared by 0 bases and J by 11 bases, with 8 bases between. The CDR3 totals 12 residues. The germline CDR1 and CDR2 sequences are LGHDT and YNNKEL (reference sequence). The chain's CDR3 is CASSQDLVKQFF. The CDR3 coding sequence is TGTGCCAGCAGCCAAGACCTAGTAAAGCAGTTCTTC.

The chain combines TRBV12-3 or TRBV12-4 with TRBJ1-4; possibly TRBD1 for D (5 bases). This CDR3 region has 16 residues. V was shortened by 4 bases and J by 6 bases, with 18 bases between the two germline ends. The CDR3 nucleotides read TGTGCCAGCAGTTCCCGTGATACAAGGGGCGATGAAAAACTGTTTTTT. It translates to CASSSRDTRGDEKLFF.

The CDR3 coding sequence is TGCGCCAGCAGCTTGGTAGTAAGGCGCCACGAGCAGTACTTC. Protein sequence: CASSLVVRRHEQYF. The chain recombines TRBV5-1 with TRBJ2-7; no clear D gene. V was pared by 0 bases and J by 5 bases, with 12 bases between. The germline V gene encodes CDR1 SGHRS and CDR2 YFSETQ. The CDR3 spans 14 residues.

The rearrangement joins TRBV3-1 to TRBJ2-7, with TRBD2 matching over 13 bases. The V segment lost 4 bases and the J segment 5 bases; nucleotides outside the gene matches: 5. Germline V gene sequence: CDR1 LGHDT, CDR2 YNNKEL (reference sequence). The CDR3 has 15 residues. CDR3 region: CASSRKTSGRHEQYF. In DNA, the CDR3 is TGTGCCAGCAGCCGAAAGACTAGCGGGAGGCACGAGCAGTACTTC.

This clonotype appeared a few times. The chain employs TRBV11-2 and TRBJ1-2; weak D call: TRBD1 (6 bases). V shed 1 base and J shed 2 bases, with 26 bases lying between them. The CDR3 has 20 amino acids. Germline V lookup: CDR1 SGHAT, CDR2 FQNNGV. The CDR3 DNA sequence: TGTGCCAGCAGCTTAGGGGTCTTGCGACAGGCAACGATCGCCAACTATGGCTACACCTTC. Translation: CASSLGVLRQATIANYGYTF.

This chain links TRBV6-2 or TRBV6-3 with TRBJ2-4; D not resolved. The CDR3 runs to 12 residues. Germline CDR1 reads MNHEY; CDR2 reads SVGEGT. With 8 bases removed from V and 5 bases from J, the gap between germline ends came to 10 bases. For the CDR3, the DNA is TGTGCCAGCGTTGGGGTACAAAACATTCAGTACTTC. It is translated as CASVGVQNIQYF.

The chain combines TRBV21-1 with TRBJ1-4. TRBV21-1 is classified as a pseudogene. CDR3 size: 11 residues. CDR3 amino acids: CASRGNEKLFF. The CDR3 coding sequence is TGTGCCAGCCGGGGTAATGAAAAACTGTTTTTT.

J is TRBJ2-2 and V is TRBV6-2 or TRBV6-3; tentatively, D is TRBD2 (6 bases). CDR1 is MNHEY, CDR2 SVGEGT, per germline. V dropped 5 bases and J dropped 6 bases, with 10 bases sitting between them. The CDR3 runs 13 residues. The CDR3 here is CASSRLVAGELFF. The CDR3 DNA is TGTGCCAGCAGTAGACTAGTGGCCGGGGAGCTGTTTTTT.

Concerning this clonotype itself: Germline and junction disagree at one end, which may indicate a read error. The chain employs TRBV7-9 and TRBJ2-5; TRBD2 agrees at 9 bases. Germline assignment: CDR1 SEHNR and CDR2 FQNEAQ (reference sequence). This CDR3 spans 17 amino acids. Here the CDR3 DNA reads TGTGCCTGCAGCTTAGCGCATGGCGGGAGGGCCGAAGAGACCCAGTACTTC. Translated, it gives CACSLAHGGRAEETQYF.

CDR3 residues: CASSLSGSFYEQYF. CDR3 sequence (DNA): TGTGCCAGCAGTCTTAGCGGGAGTTTCTACGAGCAGTACTTC. This chain joins TRBV27 and TRBJ2-7, with 9 bases fitting TRBD2. In germline, CDR1 is MNHEY, CDR2 SMNVEV (reference sequence). The CDR3 runs 14 residues. J lost 3 bases, V lost 5 bases, and 5 bases had no gene match.

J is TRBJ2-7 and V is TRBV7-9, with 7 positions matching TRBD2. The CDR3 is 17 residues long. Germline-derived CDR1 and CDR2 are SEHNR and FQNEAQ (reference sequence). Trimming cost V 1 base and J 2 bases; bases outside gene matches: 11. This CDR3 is CASSLGVAGLLPYEQYF. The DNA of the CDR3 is TGTGCCAGCAGCTTAGGGGTAGCGGGCCTTCTCCCCTACGAGCAGTACTTC.

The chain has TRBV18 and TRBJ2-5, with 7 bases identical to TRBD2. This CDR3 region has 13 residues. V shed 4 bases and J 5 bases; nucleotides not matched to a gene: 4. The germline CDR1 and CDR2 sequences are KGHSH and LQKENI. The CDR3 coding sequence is TGTGCCAGCTCACGGGTGCGGGGGGAGACCCAGTACTTC. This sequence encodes CASSRVRGETQYF.

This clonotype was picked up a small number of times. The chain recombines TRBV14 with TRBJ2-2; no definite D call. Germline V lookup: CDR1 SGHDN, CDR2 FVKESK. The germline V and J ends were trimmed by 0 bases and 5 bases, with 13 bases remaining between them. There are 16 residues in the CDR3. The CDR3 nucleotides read TGTGCCAGCAGCCAAGATCTCTGGAGCTTTACCGGGGAGCTGTTTTTT. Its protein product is CASSQDLWSFTGELFF.

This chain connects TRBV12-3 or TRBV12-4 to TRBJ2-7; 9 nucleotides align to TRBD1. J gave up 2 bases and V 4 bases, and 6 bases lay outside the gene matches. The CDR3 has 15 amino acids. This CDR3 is CASSWGDRVTYEQYF. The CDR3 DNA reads TGTGCCAGCAGTTGGGGGGACAGGGTTACCTACGAGCAGTACTTC.

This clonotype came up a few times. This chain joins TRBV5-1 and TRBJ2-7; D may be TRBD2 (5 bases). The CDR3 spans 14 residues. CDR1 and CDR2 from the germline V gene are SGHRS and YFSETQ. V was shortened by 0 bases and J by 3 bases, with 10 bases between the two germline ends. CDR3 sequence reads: CASSLGYGVYEQYF. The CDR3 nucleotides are TGCGCCAGCAGCTTGGGTTACGGGGTCTACGAGCAGTACTTC.

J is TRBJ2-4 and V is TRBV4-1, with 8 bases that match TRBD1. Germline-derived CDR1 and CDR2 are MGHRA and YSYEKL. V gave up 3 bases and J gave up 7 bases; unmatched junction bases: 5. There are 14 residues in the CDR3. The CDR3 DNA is TGCGCCAGCAGCCAGTGGGACAGGTTTAACATTCAGTACTTC. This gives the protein CASSQWDRFNIQYF.

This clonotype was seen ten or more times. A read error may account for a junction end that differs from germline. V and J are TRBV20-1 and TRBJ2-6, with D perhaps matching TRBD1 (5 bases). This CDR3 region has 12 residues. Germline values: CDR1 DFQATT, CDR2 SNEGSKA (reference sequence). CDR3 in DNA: TGCAGTGCTAGAGCAAGGAACTCAACAGGCGCTTTC. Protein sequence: CSARARNSTGAF.